The 8 T cell receptor beta chains presented below share a single source sample, sequenced in a study of regulatory T cells in long-lasting Graves disease. Time point given: persistent/refractory GD, antithyroid drugs over 5 years with positive TRAb. PBMC RNA served as the TCR library source. Assembly of TCR beta libraries relied on iRepertoire HTBI primers together with Arm-PCR of CDR3 regions. TCRdb reprocessed the multiplex PCR reads via MiXCR and lists one record per CDR3 protein. Of some 280,000 distinct CDR3 sequences listed, under 25% are singletons. The source material was peripheral blood mononuclear cells (PBMCs), sampled when the disease was refractory, from a patient treated with antithyroid drugs. The source of these receptors is a female donor with Graves disease.

The chain uses TRBV9 and TRBJ2-1, with 8 bases lining up with TRBD2. The CDR3 totals 15 residues. Germline CDR1 is SGDLS and CDR2 is YYNGEE. The trim removed 0 bases at V and 3 bases at J, leaving 2 bases unmatched. CDR3 bases: TGTGCCAGCAGCGTAGCCGCGGGGGGCTACAATGAGCAGTTCTTC. It specifies CASSVAAGGYNEQFF.

This clonotype occurred many times. The chain uses TRBV27 and TRBJ2-2; D gene unclear. With 0 bases removed from V and 6 bases from J, the gap between germline ends came to 5 bases. CDR3 length: 13 amino acids. The germline CDR1 and CDR2 sequences are MNHEY and SMNVEV (reference sequence). CDR3 coding DNA: TGTGCCAGCAGTTTATCGCATCCCGGGGAGCTGTTTTTT. Its translation: CASSLSHPGELFF.

V gene TRBV6-1 combines with J gene TRBJ1-2, with a weak D call TRBD1 (5 bases). Germline values: CDR1 MNHNS, CDR2 SASEGT. V shed 6 bases and J shed 3 bases, with 23 bases lying between them. The CDR3 has 17 residues. The CDR3 region has the DNA TGTGCCAGCAGCATTCTTCTATGGGGCGGAGGACACTATGGCTACACCTTC. Translating it yields CASSILLWGGGHYGYTF.

The genes are TRBV20-1 and TRBJ2-7; D might be TRBD1 or TRBD2, each matching 5 bases. The V end lost 5 bases, the J end lost 3 bases, and 11 bases lay between the germline ends. CDR1 DFQATT and CDR2 SNEGSKA come from the germline V gene (reference sequence). This CDR3 region has 12 residues. In nucleotides, the CDR3 is TGCAGTGCTCGGGAAAGGGGCTACGAGCAGTACTTC. This translates into CSARERGYEQYF.

This chain joins TRBV20-1 and TRBJ1-2, with unresolved D. Trimming took 0 bases from V and 3 from J, leaving 11 bases between them. The V gene's germline CDR1 is DFQATT and CDR2 SNEGSKA (reference sequence). The CDR3 has 14 residues. The CDR3 loop reads CSARDPNRDYGYTF. The CDR3 region has the DNA TGCAGTGCTAGAGACCCCAACCGGGACTATGGCTACACCTTC.

This clonotype was counted a few times. Here the CDR3 DNA reads TGCAGTGCTGGCAACAGGCAGGGAACAAATCAGCCCCAGCATTTT. Translated: CSAGNRQGTNQPQHF. The V gene is TRBV20-1, the J gene TRBJ1-5; tentatively, D is TRBD1 (5 bases). This CDR3 is 15 amino acids long. Trimming pared 5 bases from V and 4 bases from J, leaving 18 bases between. Germline assignment: CDR1 DFQATT and CDR2 SNEGSKA (reference sequence).

This clonotype was recorded a few times. V gene TRBV7-2 combines with J gene TRBJ2-5; D gene uncertain. This CDR3 comprises 13 residues. Trimming stripped 2 bases from V and 5 bases from J, with 9 bases between. Per germline, CDR1 SGHTA and CDR2 FQGNSA. The CDR3 DNA reads as TGTGCCAGCAGCTTATTTATAAGTGAGACCCAGTACTTC. This encodes CASSLFISETQYF. Drawing the rest from reference TRBV7-2 and TRBJ2-5, the complete variable domain is GAGVSQSPSNKVTEKGKDVELRCDPISGHTALYWYRQSLGQGLEFLIYFQGNSAPDKSGLPSDRFSAERTGGSVSTLTIQRTQQEDSAVYLCASSLFISETQYFGPGTRLLVL.

The chain joins TRBV5-6 to TRBJ2-7; D is undetermined. The CDR3 runs 11 residues. V was clipped by 3 bases and J by 6 bases, with 7 bases between them. In germline, CDR1 is SGHDT, CDR2 YYEEEE. CDR3 sequence reads: CASSYYGEQYF. The DNA for the CDR3 is TGTGCCAGCAGCTACTACGGCGAGCAGTACTTC.